This T cell receptor (beta chain) was captured by sequencing in a study of patients and donors after allogeneic stem cell transplantation. TCRdb recomputed calls from the RT-PCR reads with MiXCR, one row per CDR3 protein. The sample lists 400,000 to 450,000 distinct CDR3 sequences; 16% were seen once. Only a few counts were recorded for this clonotype. CDR3 length: 12 amino acids. Per the germline V gene, CDR1 is SNHLY and CDR2 is FYNNEI. Trimming left V 1 base short and J 10 bases short, with 11 bases between. This TCR was recovered from a human donor who was either an allogeneic HSCT recipient or a stem cell or donor lymphocyte infusion donor (not recorded which). It is not recorded whose cells these are; they may come from a transplant donor. Sequenced: blood, either unsorted or a sorted T cell fraction (not recorded which). V gene TRBV2 combines with J gene TRBJ2-7; D is undetermined. DNA of the CDR3: TGTGCCAGCAGTGAAGGTTTAAAGACACAGTACTTC. Residues: CASSEGLKTQYF. The variable domain in full, with the rest retrieved from reference TRBV2 and TRBJ2-7, is EPEVTQTPSHQVTQMGQEVILRCVPISNHLYFYWYRQILGQKVEFLVSFYNNEISEKSEIFDDQFSVERPDGSNFTLKIRSTKLEDSAMYFCASSEGLKTQYFGPGTRLTVT.